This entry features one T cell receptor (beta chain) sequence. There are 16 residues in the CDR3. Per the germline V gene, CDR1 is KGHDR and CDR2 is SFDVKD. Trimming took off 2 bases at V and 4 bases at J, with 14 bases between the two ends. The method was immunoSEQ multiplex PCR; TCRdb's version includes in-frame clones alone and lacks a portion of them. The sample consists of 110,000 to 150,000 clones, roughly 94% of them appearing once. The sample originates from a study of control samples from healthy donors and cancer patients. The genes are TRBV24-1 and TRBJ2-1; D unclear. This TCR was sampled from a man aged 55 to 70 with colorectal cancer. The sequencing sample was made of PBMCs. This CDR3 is CATSDSRVFAYNEQFF. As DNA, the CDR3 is TGTGCCACCAGTGATTCTAGGGTGTTCGCTTACAATGAGCAGTTCTTC.